Following are 25 T cell receptor beta chains from one sample sequenced in a study of T-cell memory formation after mild COVID-19. TCRdb reanalysed the 5' RACE reads using MiXCR and keeps one entry per CDR3 protein. The table records more than 150,000 distinct CDR3 sequences, about 9.9% of them present only once. What was sequenced was PBMCs or a T cell subset sorted from them (not recorded which). The receptors were sampled from a man aged 18 to 29 who had mild COVID-19 (a few samples of this study predate the infection). Cell type and time point are not known.

This clonotype was recorded a few times. The DNA is left out, because the CDR3 cannot be placed on it with certainty; the CDR3 is given as TCRdb lists it. This chain links TRBV2 with TRBJ2-7; TRBD1 reflects the table's D call only, with no check against the DNA. Including both end residues, the CDR3 is 13 amino acids long. Germline loops: CDR1 SNHLY, CDR2 FYNNEI. CDR3 region: CASSDWGTGSLYV.

The sample holds a few counts of this clonotype. The chain combines TRBV9 with TRBJ1-4, with a possible D match to TRBD1 (6 bases). From germline, CDR1 is SGDLS and CDR2 YYNGEE. V was pared by 4 bases and J by 8 bases, with 12 bases between. This CDR3 comprises 13 residues. The CDR3 sequence is CASSFRQVEKLFF. CDR3 in DNA: TGTGCCAGCAGCTTTAGACAGGTCGAAAAACTGTTTTTT. The complete variable domain, with remaining parts taken from reference TRBV9 and TRBJ1-4, reads DSGVTQTPKHLITATGQRVTLRCSPRSGDLSVYWYQQSLDQGLQFLIQYYNGEERAKGNILERFSAQQFPDLHSELNLSSLELGDSALYFCASSFRQVEKLFFGSGTQLSVL.

This clonotype has more than one count but fewer than ten. The chain joins TRBV18 to TRBJ1-2; the match to TRBD1 covers 8 bases. Germline assignment: CDR1 KGHSH and CDR2 LQKENI. J was trimmed by 6 bases and V by 3 bases; bases with no gene match: 9. This CDR3 has 15 amino acids. The CDR3 DNA sequence: TGTGCCAGCTCACCTTACGGACAGGGACGGAATGGCTACACCTTC. Its translation is CASSPYGQGRNGYTF.

The chain employs TRBV4-1 and TRBJ2-1; 7 bases line up with TRBD1. CDR1 MGHRA and CDR2 YSYEKL come from the germline V gene. J gave up 9 bases and V 3 bases, and 5 bases lay outside the gene matches. The CDR3 contains 13 residues. The CDR3: CASSQRGPGEQFF. The CDR3 DNA is TGCGCCAGCAGCCAGAGGGGGCCTGGTGAGCAGTTCTTC.

V usage is TRBV28 and J usage is TRBJ2-1; TRBD2 matches 9 bases. The CDR3 totals 14 residues. V dropped 5 bases and J dropped 9; count of bases not matched to a gene: 8. Germline loops: CDR1 MDHEN, CDR2 SYDVKM. In DNA, the CDR3 is TGTGCCAGCAGTCCCGGGACTAGCCTTTTTGAGCAGTTCTTC. Protein: CASSPGTSLFEQFF.

The V and J genes are TRBV5-1 and TRBJ1-5; 9 bases match TRBD1. This CDR3 is built from 15 residues. The junction had 7 bases not matched to a gene; V was cut back by 1 base and J by 8 bases. CDR1 SGHRS and CDR2 YFSETQ come from the germline V gene. The CDR3 nucleotides read TGCGCCAGCAGCTTGTTGGGACAGGGTTCGGAGCCCCAGCATTTT. Its translation: CASSLLGQGSEPQHF.

This clonotype was seen a few times. The rearrangement links TRBV20-1 to TRBJ2-7; possibly TRBD1 for D (6 bases). V was trimmed by 6 bases and J by 5 bases, leaving 11 bases between them. The germline gives CDR1 DFQATT, CDR2 SNEGSKA (reference sequence). CDR3 length: 11 amino acids. CDR3 nucleotides: TGCAGTGCCTTACAGGGAGACGAGCAGTACGTC. Its protein is CSALQGDEQYV.

The chain combines TRBV20-1 with TRBJ1-5; 10 bases match TRBD1. The trim removed 6 bases at V and 5 bases at J, leaving 4 bases unmatched. Per the germline V gene, CDR1 is DFQATT and CDR2 is SNEGSKA (reference sequence). The CDR3 covers 13 residues. The CDR3 nucleotides are TGCAGTGCGACGGACAGGGGGGATCAGCCCCAGCATTTT. It encodes CSATDRGDQPQHF.

This clonotype was observed a few times. This chain joins TRBV24-1 and TRBJ2-7; D is undetermined. This CDR3 is 9 amino acids long. CDR1 and CDR2 (germline): KGHDR, SFDVKD. Trimming removed 8 bases from V and 3 bases from J, with 1 base in between. The CDR3 nucleotides are TGTGCCACCATCTACGAGCAGTACGTC. Amino acid sequence: CATIYEQYV.

The chain uses TRBV24-1 and TRBJ2-3; D call uncertain. The CDR3 is 12 amino acids. Germline values: CDR1 KGHDR, CDR2 SFDVKD. The V end lost 6 bases, the J end lost 12 bases, and 15 bases lay between the germline ends. CDR3 bases: TGTGCCACCAGTCAGTCTGGGATAGAACAGTATTTT. Translation: CATSQSGIEQYF.

V is TRBV6-1 and J is TRBJ2-7, with TRBD2 identical over 12 bases. V lost 11 bases and J lost 5; bases outside the gene matches: 4. Germline V gene lookup returns CDR1 MNHNS and CDR2 SASEGT. The CDR3 contains 12 residues. The CDR3 DNA is TGTGCCCTAGCGGGGGGGCCCCACGAGCAGTACGTC. This encodes CALAGGPHEQYV.

This clonotype was detected a few times. The chain couples TRBV7-9 to TRBJ2-2; D is uncertain. Deletions cut 3 bases from V and 4 bases from J, with 6 bases between. The CDR3 is 13 residues long. Per the germline V gene, CDR1 is SEHNR and CDR2 is FQNEAQ (reference sequence). This chain's CDR3 is CASSLETTGELFF. The CDR3 bases are TGTGCCAGCAGCTTGGAGACCACCGGGGAGCTGTTTTTT.

This clonotype was counted a few times. The V call is TRBV20-1, the J call TRBJ1-4; D is uncertain. V lost 0 bases, J lost 8 bases, and 7 bases lay in between. Per the germline V gene, CDR1 is DFQATT and CDR2 is SNEGSKA (reference sequence). This CDR3 has 12 residues. CDR3 DNA: TGCAGTGCTAGAGATTTCGAGGAAAAACTGTTTTTT. Translating it yields CSARDFEEKLFF.

This clonotype was picked up a small number of times. DNA of the CDR3: TGTGCCAGCAGGTACAGGGGAGATACGCAGTATTTT. It specifies CASRYRGDTQYF. J is TRBJ2-3 and V is TRBV12-3 or TRBV12-4; 7 bases fit TRBD1. The V and J ends lost 6 bases and 5 bases, in that order; junction bases with no gene match: 2. The CDR3 runs 12 residues.

The J gene is TRBJ2-3, the V gene TRBV5-1, with D tentatively TRBD2 (6 bases). This CDR3 contains 15 residues. CDR1 and CDR2 from the germline V gene are SGHRS and YFSETQ. Trimming shortened V by 7 bases and J by 5 bases, and 20 bases separated the two germline ends. The CDR3 nucleotides read TGCGCCAGCCGTTATCACCACCCGGGAGTAGATACGCAGTATTTT. As protein: CASRYHHPGVDTQYF.

The chain carries TRBV27 and TRBJ1-5, with D tentatively TRBD1 (5 bases). CDR1 MNHEY and CDR2 SMNVEV come from the germline V gene (reference sequence). Trimming cost V 4 bases and J 3 bases, with 10 bases left between them. CDR3 length equals 14 residues. CDR3 DNA: TGTGCCAGCAGTTCAAGACAGTCCAATCAGCCCCAGCATTTT. This sequence encodes CASSSRQSNQPQHF.

The V call is TRBV9, the J call TRBJ2-5; 11 bases line up with TRBD2. The V segment lost 1 base and the J segment 5 bases; nucleotides outside the gene matches: 7. The CDR3 loop spans 16 amino acids. Germline V gene sequence: CDR1 SGDLS, CDR2 YYNGEE. The CDR3 sequence: CASSVSPTSGEETQYF. CDR3 bases: TGTGCCAGCAGCGTAAGTCCGACTAGCGGGGAGGAGACCCAGTACTTC.

In its sample, this clonotype was seen many times. This chain links TRBV7-9 with TRBJ2-2, with D possibly TRBD1 on 5 matching bases. The ends were cut back, 4 bases at V and 6 bases at J, with 12 bases in the middle. Germline V gives CDR1 SEHNR, CDR2 FQNEAQ (reference sequence). The CDR3 sequence is 14 residues long. The CDR3 nucleotides read TGTGCCAGCAGCTCCCAGGGCGGACCCGGGGAGCTGTTTTTT. Protein: CASSSQGGPGELFF.

V gene TRBV11-2 combines with J gene TRBJ1-2, with D perhaps TRBD1 (5 bases). V lost 1 base and J lost 6, with 12 bases in between. Germline CDR1 is SGHAT and CDR2 is FQNNGV. This CDR3 is built from 14 residues. The CDR3 DNA reads TGTGCCAGCAGCTTAGTAGGGGTTTCGGATGGCTACACCTTC. Residues: CASSLVGVSDGYTF. Based on the CDR3 plus reference TRBV11-2 and TRBJ1-2, the full variable domain is EAGVAQSPRYKIIEKRQSVAFWCNPISGHATLYWYQQILGQGPKLLIQFQNNGVVDDSQLPKDRFSAERLKGVDSTLKIQPAKLEDSAVYLCASSLVGVSDGYTFGSGTRLTVV.

This clonotype showed up many times. The CDR3 coding sequence is TGCGCCAGCAGTAATGACAGGGTAGGAGAGACCCAGTACTTC. Protein product: CASSNDRVGETQYF. J is TRBJ2-5 and V is TRBV10-1, with 7 bases matching TRBD1. Germline V gene sequence: CDR1 WNHNN, CDR2 SYGVQD (reference sequence). After removal of 5 bases from V and 4 bases from J, the junction contained 7 bases not matched to a gene. The CDR3 loop spans 14 amino acids.

The chain joins TRBV7-9 to TRBJ2-3; TRBD1 is a possible D gene (6 bases). CDR3 size: 18 residues. V gave up 3 bases and J gave up 5 bases, with 24 bases separating them. CDR1 is SEHNR and CDR2 is FQNEAQ in the germline V gene (reference sequence). For the CDR3, the DNA is TGTGCCAGCAGCTTTGGGTTCCGAGGGGGTATGGGTGGAGATACGCAGTATTTT. The encoded protein is CASSFGFRGGMGGDTQYF.

The chain couples TRBV5-1 to TRBJ1-1; perhaps TRBD1 as D (6 bases). The germline gives CDR1 SGHRS, CDR2 YFSETQ. The CDR3 has 13 amino acids. The V and J ends lost 3 bases and 5 bases respectively, with 11 bases between them. Written as DNA, the CDR3 is TGCGCCAGCAGCTCGACAGGATCAACTGAAGCTTTCTTT. It yields the protein CASSSTGSTEAFF.

V usage is TRBV7-3 and J usage is TRBJ2-2, with TRBD1 matching 10 bases. Losses at the gene ends were 6 bases for V and 6 bases for J; bases not matched to a gene: 4. Germline V gives CDR1 SGHTA, CDR2 FQGTGA. The CDR3 extends over 14 amino acids. CDR3 nucleotides: TGTGCCAGCAGAGGGACAGGGGTGGCCGGGGAGCTGTTTTTT. Protein product: CASRGTGVAGELFF.

V gene TRBV6-5 combines with J gene TRBJ2-3, with D maybe TRBD2 (5 bases). The V and J ends lost 0 bases and 6 bases respectively, with 19 bases between them. Germline CDR1 and CDR2: MNHEY and SVGAGI. This CDR3 spans 17 amino acids. The CDR3 DNA follows: TGTGCCAGCAGTTACTCGATAGGCCTAGCCGTGGGGGATACGCAGTATTTT. This translates into CASSYSIGLAVGDTQYF.

The chain combines TRBV4-3 with TRBJ2-5; 9 bases agree with TRBD2. V trimming: 1 base; J trimming: 1 base; junction bases outside the gene matches: 16. The CDR3 is 20 amino acids. Germline V CDR1 and CDR2: LGHNA, YSLEER. CDR3 bases: TGCGCCAGCAGCCAAGGAACTTTGGGCGGGGGGGAGAACCTCCAAGAGACCCAGTACTTC. Translated: CASSQGTLGGGENLQETQYF.